The present TCR beta chain was sequenced within a study of blood T cell repertoires in COVID-19. Per the original methods: Scientists estimated how many nucleated cells there were by amplifying reference gene primers. Some clones are missing from TCRdb's copy, which holds only in-frame ones; the method was immunoSEQ multiplex PCR. The V and J calls and the clone size are those of that table, but D and trimming were determined from the DNA. The sample contains roughly 250,000 clones, approximately 85% of which appear only once. The V and J ends lost 2 bases and 5 bases respectively, with 10 bases between them. CDR3 length: 14 amino acids. Germline loops: CDR1 KGHDR, CDR2 SFDVKD.

The sequence came from a woman in her 70s with acute or convalescent COVID-19. This chain connects TRBV24-1 to TRBJ2-3; tentative D call: TRBD2 (6 bases). Sequencing used peripheral blood. CDR3 sequence (DNA): TGTGCCACCAGTGATTCGGGACTCCTAGATACGCAGTATTTT. It is translated as CATSDSGLLDTQYF.